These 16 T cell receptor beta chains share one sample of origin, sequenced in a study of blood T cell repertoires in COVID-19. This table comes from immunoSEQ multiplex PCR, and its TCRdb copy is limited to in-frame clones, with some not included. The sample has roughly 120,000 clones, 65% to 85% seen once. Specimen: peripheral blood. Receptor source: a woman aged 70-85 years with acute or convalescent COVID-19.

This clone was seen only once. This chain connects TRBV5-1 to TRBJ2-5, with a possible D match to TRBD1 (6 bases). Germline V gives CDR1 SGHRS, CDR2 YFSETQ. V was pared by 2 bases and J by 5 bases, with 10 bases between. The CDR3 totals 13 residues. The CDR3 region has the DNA TGCGCCAGCAGCTTCTCTGGGGGCGAGACCCAGTACTTC. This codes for CASSFSGGETQYF.

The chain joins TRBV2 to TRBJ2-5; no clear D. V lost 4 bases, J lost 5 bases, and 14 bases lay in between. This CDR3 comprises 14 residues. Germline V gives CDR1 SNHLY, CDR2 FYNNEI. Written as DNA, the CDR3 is TGTGCCAGCAGTGCCCTAGTTAATACGGAGACCCAGTACTTC. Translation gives CASSALVNTETQYF. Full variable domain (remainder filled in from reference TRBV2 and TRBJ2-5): EPEVTQTPSHQVTQMGQEVILRCVPISNHLYFYWYRQILGQKVEFLVSFYNNEISEKSEIFDDQFSVERPDGSNFTLKIRSTKLEDSAMYFCASSALVNTETQYFGPGTRLLVL.

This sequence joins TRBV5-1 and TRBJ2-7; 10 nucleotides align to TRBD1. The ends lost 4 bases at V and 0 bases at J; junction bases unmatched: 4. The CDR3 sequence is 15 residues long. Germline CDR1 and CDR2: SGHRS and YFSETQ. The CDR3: CASSAGTGASYEQYF. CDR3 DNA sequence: TGCGCCAGCAGCGCCGGGACAGGGGCCTCCTACGAGCAGTACTTC. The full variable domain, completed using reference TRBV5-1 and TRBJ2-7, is KAGVTQTPRYLIKTRGQQVTLSCSPISGHRSVSWYQQTPGQGLQFLFEYFSETQRNKGNFPGRFSGRQFSNSRSEMNVSTLELGDSALYLCASSAGTGASYEQYFGPGTRLTVT.

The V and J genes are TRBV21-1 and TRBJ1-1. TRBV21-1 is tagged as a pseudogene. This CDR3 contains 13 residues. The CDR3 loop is CASSKGEPGGPFF. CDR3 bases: TGTGCCAGCAGCAAAGGAGAACCTGGCGGCCCTTTCTTT.

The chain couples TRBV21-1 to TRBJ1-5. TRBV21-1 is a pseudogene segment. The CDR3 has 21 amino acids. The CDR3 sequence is CASSNQWPTKFGSESNQPQHF. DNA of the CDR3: TGTGCCAGCAGCAACCAATGGCCCACTAAATTCGGTTCGGAAAGCAATCAGCCCCAGCATTTT.

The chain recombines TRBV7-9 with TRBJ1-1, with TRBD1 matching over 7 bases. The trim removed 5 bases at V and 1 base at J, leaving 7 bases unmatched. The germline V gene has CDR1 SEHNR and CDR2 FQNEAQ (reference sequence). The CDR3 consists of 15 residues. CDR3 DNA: TGTGCCAGCAGCCCACAGGGGCCCCCGAACACTGAAGCTTTCTTT. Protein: CASSPQGPPNTEAFF.

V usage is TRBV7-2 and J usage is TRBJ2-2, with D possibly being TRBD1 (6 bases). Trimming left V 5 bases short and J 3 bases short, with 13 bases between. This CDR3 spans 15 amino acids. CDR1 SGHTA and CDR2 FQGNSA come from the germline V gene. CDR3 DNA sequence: TGTGCCAGCAGCCGCAATGGGGGCGACACCGGGGAGCTGTTTTTT. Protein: CASSRNGGDTGELFF.

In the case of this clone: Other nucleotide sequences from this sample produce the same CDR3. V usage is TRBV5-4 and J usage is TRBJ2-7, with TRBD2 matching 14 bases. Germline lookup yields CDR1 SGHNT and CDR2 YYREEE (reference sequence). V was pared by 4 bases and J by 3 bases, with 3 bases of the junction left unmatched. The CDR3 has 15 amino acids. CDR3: CASSPGLAGGYEQYF. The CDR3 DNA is TGTGCCAGCAGCCCCGGACTAGCGGGAGGCTACGAGCAGTACTTC.

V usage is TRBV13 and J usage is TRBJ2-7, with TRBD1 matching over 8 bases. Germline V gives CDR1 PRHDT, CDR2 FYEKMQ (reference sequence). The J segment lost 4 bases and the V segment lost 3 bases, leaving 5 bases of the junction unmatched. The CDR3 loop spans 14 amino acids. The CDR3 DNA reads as TGTGCCAGCAGCTTGGGACAGGACCTTTACGAGCAGTACTTC. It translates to CASSLGQDLYEQYF.

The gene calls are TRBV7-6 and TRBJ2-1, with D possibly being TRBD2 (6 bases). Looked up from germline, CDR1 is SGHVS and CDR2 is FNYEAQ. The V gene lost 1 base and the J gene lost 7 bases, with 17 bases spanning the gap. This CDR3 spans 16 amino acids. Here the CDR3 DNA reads TGTGCCAGCAGCTTAGGCGGAACGGGAGCCAATAATGAGCAGTTCTTC. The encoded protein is CASSLGGTGANNEQFF.

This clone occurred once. CDR3 nucleotide sequence: TGCGCCAGCAGCCCCTGGACAGGGGGCGGCACAGATACGCAGTATTTT. This gives the protein CASSPWTGGGTDTQYF. V gene TRBV23-1 combines with J gene TRBJ2-3, with 11 bases identical to TRBD1. TRBV23-1 belongs to the ORF category, with a function that is uncertain. CDR3 length equals 16 residues. The trim removed 6 bases at V and 1 base at J, leaving 6 bases unmatched.

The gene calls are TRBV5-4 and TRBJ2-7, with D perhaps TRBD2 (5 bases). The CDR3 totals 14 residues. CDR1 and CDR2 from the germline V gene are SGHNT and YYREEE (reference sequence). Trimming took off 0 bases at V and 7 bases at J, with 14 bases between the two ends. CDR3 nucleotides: TGTGCCAGCAGCTTGGCGGGATCGGTAAGGGAGCAGTACTTC. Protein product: CASSLAGSVREQYF.

DNA of the CDR3: TGCGCCAGCAGCTTGTACGTAGAGGGAGGGATTTCTTATGAGCAGTACTTC. Protein: CASSLYVEGGISYEQYF. The V call is TRBV5-1, the J call TRBJ2-7, with 7 bases fitting TRBD2. The CDR3 consists of 17 residues. Germline V gene sequence: CDR1 SGHRS, CDR2 YFSETQ. The V segment lost 1 base and the J segment 7 bases; nucleotides outside the gene matches: 17.

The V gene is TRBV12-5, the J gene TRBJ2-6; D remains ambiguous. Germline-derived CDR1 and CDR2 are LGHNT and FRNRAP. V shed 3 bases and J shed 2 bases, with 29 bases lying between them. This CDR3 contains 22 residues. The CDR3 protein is CASGFVRPETEVSHPGANVLTF. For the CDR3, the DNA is TGTGCTAGTGGTTTTGTCCGCCCGGAGACCGAGGTTTCCCACCCTGGGGCCAACGTCCTGACTTTC. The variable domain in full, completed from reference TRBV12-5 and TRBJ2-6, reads DARVTQTPRHKVTEMGQEVTMRCQPILGHNTVFWYRQTMMQGLELLAYFRNRAPLDDSGMPKDRFSAEMPDATLATLKIQPSEPRDSAVYFCASGFVRPETEVSHPGANVLTFGAGSRLTVL.

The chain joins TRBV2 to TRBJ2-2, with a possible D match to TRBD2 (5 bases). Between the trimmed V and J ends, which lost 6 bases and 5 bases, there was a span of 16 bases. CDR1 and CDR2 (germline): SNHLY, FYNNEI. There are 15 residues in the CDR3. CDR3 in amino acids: CASRSGLVGTGELFF. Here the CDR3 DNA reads TGTGCCAGCAGATCGGGGTTAGTGGGGACCGGGGAGCTGTTTTTT.

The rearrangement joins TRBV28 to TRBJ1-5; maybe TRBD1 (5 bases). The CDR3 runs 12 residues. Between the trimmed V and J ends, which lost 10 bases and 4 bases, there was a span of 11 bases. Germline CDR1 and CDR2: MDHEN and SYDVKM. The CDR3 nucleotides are TGTGCCACCTTGGGGGGGAATCAGCCCCAGCATTTT. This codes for CATLGGNQPQHF.